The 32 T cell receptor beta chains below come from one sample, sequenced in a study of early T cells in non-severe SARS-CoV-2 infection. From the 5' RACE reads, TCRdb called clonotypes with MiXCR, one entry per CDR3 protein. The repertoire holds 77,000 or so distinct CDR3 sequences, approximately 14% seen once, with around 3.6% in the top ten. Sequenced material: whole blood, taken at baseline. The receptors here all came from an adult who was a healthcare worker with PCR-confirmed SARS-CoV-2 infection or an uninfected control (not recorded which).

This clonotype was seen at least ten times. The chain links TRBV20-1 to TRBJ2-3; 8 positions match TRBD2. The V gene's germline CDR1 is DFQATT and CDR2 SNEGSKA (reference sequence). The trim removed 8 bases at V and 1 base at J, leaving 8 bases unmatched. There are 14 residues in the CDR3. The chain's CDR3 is CSLTSATGTDTQYF. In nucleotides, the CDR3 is TGCAGTTTGACTAGCGCGACGGGCACAGATACGCAGTATTTT.

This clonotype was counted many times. DNA of the CDR3: TGTGCCAGCAGTTTCGGGGCAGGGGATGGGTACGAGCAGTACTTC. It codes for CASSFGAGDGYEQYF. This rearrangement joins TRBV28 to TRBJ2-7, with TRBD1 as a possible D gene (6 bases). The CDR3 totals 15 residues. Between the trimmed V and J ends, which lost 3 bases and 4 bases, there was a span of 16 bases. Looked up from germline, CDR1 is MDHEN and CDR2 is SYDVKM.

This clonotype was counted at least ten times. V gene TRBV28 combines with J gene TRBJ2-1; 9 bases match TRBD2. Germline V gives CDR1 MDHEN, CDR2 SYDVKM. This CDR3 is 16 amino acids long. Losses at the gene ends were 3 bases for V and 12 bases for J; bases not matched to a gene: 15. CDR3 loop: CASSFVGLASPWGQFF. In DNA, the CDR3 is TGTGCCAGCAGTTTCGTAGGACTAGCGTCCCCCTGGGGGCAGTTCTTC.

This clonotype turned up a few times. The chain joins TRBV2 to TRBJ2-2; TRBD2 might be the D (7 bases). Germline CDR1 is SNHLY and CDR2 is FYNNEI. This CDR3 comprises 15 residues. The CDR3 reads CASRGGTRKTGELFF. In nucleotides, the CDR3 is TGTGCGTCAAGGGGGGGGACCCGGAAGACCGGGGAGCTGTTTTTT.

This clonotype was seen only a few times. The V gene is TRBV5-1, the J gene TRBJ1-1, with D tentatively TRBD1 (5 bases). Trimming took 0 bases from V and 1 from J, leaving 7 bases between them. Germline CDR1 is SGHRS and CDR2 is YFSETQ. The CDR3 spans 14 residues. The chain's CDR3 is CASSLGGANTEAFF. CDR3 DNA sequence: TGCGCCAGCAGCTTGGGGGGCGCGAACACTGAAGCTTTCTTT.

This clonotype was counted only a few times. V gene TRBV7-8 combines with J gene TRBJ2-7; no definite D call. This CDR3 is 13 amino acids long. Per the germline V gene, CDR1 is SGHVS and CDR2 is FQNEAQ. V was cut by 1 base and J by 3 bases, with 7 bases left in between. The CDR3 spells CASSLGQDYEQYF. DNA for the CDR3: TGTGCCAGCAGCTTAGGCCAAGACTACGAGCAGTACTTC.

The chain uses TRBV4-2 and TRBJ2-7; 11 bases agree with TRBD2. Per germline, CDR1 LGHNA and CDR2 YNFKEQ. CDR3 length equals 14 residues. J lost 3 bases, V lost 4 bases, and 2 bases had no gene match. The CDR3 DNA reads TGTGCCAGCAGCCCTGGGACTAGCGGCTACGAGCAGTACTTC. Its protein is CASSPGTSGYEQYF.

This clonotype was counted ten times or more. CDR3 sequence reads: CASSIGTGGLSGKLFF. The CDR3, as DNA: TGTGCCAGCAGCATTGGGACAGGGGGCCTCAGCGGAAAGCTGTTTTTT. The V call is TRBV7-9, the J call TRBJ2-2; 12 nucleotides line up with TRBD1. The V and J ends lost 5 bases and 12 bases, in that order; junction bases with no gene match: 13. The CDR3 totals 16 residues. CDR1 is SEHNR, CDR2 FQNEAQ, per germline (reference sequence).

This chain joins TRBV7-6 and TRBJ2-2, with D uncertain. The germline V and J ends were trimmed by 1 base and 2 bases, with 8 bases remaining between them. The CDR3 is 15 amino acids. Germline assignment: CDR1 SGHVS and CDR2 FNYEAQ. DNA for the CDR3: TGTGCCAGCAGCTTAGGTATCGGAAACACCGGGGAGCTGTTTTTT. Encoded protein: CASSLGIGNTGELFF.

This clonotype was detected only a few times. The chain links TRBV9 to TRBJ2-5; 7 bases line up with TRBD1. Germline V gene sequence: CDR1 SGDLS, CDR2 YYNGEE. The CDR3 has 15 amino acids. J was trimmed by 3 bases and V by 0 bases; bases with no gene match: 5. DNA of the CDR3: TGTGCCAGCAGCGTAGGTCTCCAGGGGGAAGAGACCCAGTACTTC. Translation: CASSVGLQGEETQYF. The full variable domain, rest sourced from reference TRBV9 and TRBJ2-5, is DSGVTQTPKHLITATGQRVTLRCSPRSGDLSVYWYQQSLDQGLQFLIQYYNGEERAKGNILERFSAQQFPDLHSELNLSSLELGDSALYFCASSVGLQGEETQYFGPGTRLLVL.

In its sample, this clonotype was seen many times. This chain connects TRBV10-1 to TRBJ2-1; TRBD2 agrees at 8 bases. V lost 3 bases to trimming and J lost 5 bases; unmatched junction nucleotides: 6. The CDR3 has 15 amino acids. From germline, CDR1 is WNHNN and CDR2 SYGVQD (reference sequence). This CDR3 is CASSEGTSGDNEQFF. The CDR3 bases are TGCGCCAGCAGTGAAGGAACTAGCGGAGACAATGAGCAGTTCTTC.

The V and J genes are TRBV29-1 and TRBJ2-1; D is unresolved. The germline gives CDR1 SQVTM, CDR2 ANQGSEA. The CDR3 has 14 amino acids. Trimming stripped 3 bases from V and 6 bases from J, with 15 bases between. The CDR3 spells CSVDGHLSPNEQFF. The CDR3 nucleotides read TGCAGCGTTGATGGGCACTTATCGCCCAATGAGCAGTTCTTC.

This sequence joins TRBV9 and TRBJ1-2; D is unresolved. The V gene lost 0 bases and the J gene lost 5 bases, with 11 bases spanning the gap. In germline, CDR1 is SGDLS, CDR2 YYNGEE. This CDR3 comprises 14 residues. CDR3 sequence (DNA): TGTGCCAGCAGCGTAGCAAGTTCCCTTTATGGCTACACCTTC. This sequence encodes CASSVASSLYGYTF.

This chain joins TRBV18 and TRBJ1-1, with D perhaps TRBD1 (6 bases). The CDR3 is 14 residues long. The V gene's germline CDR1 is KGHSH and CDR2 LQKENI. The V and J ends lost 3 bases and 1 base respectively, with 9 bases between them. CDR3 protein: CASSPRTENTEAFF. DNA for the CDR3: TGTGCCAGCTCACCGCGGACAGAGAACACTGAAGCTTTCTTT.

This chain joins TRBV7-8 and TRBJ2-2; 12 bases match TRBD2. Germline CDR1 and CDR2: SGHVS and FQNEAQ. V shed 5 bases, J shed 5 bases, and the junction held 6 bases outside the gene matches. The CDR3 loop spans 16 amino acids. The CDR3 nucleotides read TGTGCCAGCAGCAAGACTAGCGGGGGAAAAACCGGGGAGCTGTTTTTT. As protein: CASSKTSGGKTGELFF.

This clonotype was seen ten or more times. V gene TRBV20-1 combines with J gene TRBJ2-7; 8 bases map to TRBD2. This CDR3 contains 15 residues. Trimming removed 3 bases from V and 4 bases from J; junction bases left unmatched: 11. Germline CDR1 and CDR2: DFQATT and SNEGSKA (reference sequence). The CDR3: CSASDRAGAGYEQYF. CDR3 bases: TGCAGTGCTAGCGATAGAGCGGGAGCTGGGTACGAGCAGTACTTC.

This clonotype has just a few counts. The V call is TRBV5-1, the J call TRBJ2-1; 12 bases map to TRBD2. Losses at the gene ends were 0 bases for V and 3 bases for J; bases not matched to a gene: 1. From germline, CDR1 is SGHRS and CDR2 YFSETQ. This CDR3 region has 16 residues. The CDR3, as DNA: TGCGCCAGCAGCTTGGAGACTAGCGGGAGCTACAATGAGCAGTTCTTC. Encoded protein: CASSLETSGSYNEQFF.

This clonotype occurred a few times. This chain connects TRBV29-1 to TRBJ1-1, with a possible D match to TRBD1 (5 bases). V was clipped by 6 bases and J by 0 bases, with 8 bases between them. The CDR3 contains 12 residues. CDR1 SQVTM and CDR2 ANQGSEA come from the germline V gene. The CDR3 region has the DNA TGCAGCGTGACAGTGATGAACACTGAAGCTTTCTTT. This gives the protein CSVTVMNTEAFF.

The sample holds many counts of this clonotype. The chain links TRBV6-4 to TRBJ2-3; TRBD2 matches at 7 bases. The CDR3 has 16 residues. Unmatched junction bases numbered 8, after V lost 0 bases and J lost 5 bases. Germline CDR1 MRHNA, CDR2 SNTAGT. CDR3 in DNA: TGTGCCAGCAGTGACTCTCCTAGCGGAGCGGTAGATACGCAGTATTTT. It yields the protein CASSDSPSGAVDTQYF.

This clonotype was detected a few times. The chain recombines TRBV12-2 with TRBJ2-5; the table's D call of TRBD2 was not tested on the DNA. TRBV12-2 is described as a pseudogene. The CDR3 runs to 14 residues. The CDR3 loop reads CASRPRGSQETQYF. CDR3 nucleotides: TGTGCAAGTCGCCCCCGCGGCAGTCAAGAGACCCAGTACTTC.

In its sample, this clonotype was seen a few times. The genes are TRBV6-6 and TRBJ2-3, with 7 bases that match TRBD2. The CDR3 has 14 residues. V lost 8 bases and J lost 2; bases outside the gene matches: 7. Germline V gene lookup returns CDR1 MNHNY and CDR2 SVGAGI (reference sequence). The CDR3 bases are TGTGCCAGCTGTTTTGCGGGAGCCACAGATACGCAGTATTTT. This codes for CASCFAGATDTQYF.

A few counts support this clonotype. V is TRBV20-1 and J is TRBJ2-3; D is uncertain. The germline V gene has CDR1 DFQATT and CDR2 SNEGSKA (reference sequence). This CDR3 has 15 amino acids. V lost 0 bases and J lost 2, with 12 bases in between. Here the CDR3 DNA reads TGCAGTGCTAGAGATGCAGCTATCTACACAGATACGCAGTATTTT. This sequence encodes CSARDAAIYTDTQYF.

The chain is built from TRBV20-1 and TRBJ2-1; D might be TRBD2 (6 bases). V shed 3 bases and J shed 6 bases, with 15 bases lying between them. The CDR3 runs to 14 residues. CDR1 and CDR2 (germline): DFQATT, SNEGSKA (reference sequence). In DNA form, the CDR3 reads TGCAGTGCTAGTCCGGCCGGGAGAGCCAATGAGCAGTTCTTC. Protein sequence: CSASPAGRANEQFF.

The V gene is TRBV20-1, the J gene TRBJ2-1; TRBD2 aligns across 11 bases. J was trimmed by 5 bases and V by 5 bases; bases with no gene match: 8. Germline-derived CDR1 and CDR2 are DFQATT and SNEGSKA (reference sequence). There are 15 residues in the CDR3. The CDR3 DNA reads TGCAGTGCTTGGAAACTAGCGGGAGATCACAATGAGCAGTTCTTC. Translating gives CSAWKLAGDHNEQFF.

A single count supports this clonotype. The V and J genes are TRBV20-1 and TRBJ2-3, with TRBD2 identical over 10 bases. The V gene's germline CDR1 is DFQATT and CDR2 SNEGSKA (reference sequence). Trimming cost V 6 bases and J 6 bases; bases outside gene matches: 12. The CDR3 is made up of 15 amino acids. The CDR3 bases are TGCAGTGCGAGTGGGTCTAGCGGGAGTTCGGATACGCAGTATTTT. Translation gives CSASGSSGSSDTQYF.

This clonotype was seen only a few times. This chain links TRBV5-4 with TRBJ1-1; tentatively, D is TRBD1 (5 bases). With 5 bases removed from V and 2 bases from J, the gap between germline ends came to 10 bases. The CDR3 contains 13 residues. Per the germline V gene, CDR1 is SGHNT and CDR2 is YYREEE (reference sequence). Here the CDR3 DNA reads TGTGCCAGCAGTTACGACAGTAACACTGAAGCTTTCTTT. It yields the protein CASSYDSNTEAFF.

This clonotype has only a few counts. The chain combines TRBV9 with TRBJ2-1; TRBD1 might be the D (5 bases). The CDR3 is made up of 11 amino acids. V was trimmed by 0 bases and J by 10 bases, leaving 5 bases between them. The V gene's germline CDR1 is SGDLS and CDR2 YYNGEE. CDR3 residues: CASSVEGEQFF. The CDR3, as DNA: TGTGCCAGCAGCGTAGAGGGGGAGCAGTTCTTC.

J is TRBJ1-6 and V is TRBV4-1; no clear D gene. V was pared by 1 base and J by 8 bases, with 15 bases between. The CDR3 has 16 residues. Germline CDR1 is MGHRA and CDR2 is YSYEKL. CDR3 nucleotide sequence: TGCGCCAGCAGCCAAGGGCCGTTGGAGTCTTATTCACCCCTCCACTTT. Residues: CASSQGPLESYSPLHF.

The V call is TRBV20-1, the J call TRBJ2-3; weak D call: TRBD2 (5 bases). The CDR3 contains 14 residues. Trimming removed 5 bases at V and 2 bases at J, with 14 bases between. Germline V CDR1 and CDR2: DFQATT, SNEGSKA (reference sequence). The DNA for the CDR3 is TGCAGTGCTGACGAAGCGGAATACACAGATACGCAGTATTTT. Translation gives CSADEAEYTDTQYF.

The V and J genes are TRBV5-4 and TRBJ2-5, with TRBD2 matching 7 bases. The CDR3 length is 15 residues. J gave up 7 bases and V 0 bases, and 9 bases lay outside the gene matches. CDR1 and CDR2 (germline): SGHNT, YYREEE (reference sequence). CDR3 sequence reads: CASSLGASGGVTQYF. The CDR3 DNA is TGTGCCAGCAGCTTGGGCGCTAGCGGAGGTGTGACCCAGTACTTC.

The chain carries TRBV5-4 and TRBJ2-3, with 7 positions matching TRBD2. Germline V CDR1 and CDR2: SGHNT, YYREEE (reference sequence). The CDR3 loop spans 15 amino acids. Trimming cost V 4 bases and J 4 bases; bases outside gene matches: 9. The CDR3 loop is CASSPPRLAADTQYF. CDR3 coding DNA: TGTGCCAGCAGCCCTCCCCGGCTAGCGGCAGATACGCAGTATTTT.

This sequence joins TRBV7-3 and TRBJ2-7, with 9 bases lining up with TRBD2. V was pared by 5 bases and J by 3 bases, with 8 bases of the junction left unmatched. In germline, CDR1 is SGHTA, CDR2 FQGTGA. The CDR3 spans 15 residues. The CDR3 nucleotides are TGTGCCAGCAGCCACAGCCCGACTAGCGGCTACGAGCAGTACTTC. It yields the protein CASSHSPTSGYEQYF.